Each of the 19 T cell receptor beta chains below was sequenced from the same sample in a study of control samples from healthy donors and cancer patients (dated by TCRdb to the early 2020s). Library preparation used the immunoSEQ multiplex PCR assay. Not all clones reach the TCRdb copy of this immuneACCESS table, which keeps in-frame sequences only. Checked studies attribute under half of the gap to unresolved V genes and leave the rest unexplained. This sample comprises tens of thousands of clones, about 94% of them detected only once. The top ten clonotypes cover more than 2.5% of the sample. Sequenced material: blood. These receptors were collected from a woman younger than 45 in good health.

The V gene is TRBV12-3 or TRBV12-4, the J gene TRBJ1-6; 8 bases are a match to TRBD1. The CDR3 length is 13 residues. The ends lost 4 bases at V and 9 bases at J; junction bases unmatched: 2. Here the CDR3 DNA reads TGTGCCAGCAGTTCTCAGGGGGCTTCACCCCTCCACTTT. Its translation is CASSSQGASPLHF.

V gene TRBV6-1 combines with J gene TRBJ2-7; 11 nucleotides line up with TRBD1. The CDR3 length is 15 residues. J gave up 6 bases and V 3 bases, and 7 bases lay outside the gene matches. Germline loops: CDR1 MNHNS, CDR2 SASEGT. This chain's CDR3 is CASSEGTGGSGEQYF. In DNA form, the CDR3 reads TGTGCCAGCAGTGAGGGGACAGGGGGTTCGGGCGAGCAGTACTTC.

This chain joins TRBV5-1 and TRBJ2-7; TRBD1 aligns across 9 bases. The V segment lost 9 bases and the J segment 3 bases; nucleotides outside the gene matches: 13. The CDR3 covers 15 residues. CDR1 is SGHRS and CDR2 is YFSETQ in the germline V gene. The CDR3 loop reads CAKNDPGQGHYEQYF. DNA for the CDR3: TGCGCCAAAAACGACCCGGGACAGGGTCACTACGAGCAGTACTTC.

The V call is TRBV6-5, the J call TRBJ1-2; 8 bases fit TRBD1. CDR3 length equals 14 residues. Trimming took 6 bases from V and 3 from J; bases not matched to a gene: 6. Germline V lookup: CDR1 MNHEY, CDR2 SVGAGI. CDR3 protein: CASSPQGDHYGYTF. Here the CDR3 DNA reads TGTGCCAGCAGCCCACAGGGGGATCACTATGGCTACACCTTC.

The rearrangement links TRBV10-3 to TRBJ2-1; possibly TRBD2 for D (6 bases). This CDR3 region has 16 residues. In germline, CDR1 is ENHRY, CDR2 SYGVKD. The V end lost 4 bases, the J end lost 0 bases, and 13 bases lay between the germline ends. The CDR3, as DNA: TGTGCCATCAGTGTTAGATGGAGGGGCTCCTACAATGAGCAGTTCTTC. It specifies CAISVRWRGSYNEQFF.

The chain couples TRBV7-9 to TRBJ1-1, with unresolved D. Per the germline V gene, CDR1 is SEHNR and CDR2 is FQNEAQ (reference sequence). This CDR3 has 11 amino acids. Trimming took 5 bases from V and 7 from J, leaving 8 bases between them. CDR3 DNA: TGTGCCAGCAGCCCCTCGGGTGAAGCTTTCTTT. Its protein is CASSPSGEAFF.

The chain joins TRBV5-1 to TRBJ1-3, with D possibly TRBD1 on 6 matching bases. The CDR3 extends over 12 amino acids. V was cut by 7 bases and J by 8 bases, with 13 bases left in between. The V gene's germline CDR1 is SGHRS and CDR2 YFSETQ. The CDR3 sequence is CASSLGGDTIYF. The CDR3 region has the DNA TGCGCCAGCTCCCTCGGGGGCGACACCATATATTTT.

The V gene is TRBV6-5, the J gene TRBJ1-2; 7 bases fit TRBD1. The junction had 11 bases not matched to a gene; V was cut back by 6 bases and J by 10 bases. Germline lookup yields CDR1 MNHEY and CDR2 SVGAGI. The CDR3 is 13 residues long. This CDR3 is CASSPRDSRTYTF. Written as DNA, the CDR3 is TGTGCCAGCAGCCCCCGGGACAGTAGGACCTACACCTTC.

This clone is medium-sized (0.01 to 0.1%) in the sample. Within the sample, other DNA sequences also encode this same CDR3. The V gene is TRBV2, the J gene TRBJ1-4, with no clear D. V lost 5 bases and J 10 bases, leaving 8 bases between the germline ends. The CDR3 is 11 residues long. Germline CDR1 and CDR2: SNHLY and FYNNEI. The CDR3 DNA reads TGTGCCAGCAGTTCGTCCGGAAAACTGTTTTTT. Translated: CASSSSGKLFF.

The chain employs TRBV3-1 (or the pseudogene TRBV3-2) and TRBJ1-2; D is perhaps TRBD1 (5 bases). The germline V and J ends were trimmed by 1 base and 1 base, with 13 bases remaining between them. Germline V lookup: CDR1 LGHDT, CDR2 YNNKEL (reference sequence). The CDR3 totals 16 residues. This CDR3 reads CASSQVGTDYNYGYTF. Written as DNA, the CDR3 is TGTGCCAGCAGCCAAGTCGGGACGGATTATAACTATGGCTACACCTTC.

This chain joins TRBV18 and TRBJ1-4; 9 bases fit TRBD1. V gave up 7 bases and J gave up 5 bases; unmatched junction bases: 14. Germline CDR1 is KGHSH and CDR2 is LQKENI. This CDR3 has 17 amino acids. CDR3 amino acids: CASWGRTGDMTNEKLFF. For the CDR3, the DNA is TGTGCCAGCTGGGGGAGGACAGGGGACATGACGAATGAAAAACTGTTTTTT.

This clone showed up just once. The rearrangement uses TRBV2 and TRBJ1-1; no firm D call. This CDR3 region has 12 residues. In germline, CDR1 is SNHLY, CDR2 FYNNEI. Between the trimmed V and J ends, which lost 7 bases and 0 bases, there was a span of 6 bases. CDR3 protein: CASTLMNTEAFF. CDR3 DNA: TGTGCCAGCACCTTGATGAACACTGAAGCTTTCTTT. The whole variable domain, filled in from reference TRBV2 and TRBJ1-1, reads EPEVTQTPSHQVTQMGQEVILRCVPISNHLYFYWYRQILGQKVEFLVSFYNNEISEKSEIFDDQFSVERPDGSNFTLKIRSTKLEDSAMYFCASTLMNTEAFFGQGTRLTVV.

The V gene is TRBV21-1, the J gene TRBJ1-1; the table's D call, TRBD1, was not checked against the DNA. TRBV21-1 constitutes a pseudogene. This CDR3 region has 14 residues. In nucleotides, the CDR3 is TGTGCCAGCAGCAAACCAGGGGAACGTCCTGAAGCTTTCTTT. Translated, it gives CASSKPGERPEAFF.

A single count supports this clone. The CDR3 protein is CASHFGAHTQYF. In DNA form, the CDR3 reads TGTGCCAGCCACTTCGGGGCACATACGCAGTATTTT. The rearrangement links TRBV6-5 to TRBJ2-3, with D perhaps matching TRBD1 or TRBD2 (5 bases each). Germline V gives CDR1 MNHEY, CDR2 SVGAGI. The CDR3 is 12 residues long. The V gene lost 8 bases and the J gene lost 7 bases, with 13 bases spanning the gap.

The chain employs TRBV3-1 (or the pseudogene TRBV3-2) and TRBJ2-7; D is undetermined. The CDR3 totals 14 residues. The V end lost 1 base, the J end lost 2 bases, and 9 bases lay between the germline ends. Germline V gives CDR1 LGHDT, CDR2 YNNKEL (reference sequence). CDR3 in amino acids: CASSQGRNTYEQYF. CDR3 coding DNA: TGTGCCAGCAGCCAAGGGCGGAACACCTACGAGCAGTACTTC.

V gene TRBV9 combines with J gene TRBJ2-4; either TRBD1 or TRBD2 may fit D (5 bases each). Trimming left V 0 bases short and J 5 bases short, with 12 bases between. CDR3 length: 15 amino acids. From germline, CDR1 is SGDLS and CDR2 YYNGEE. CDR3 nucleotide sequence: TGTGCCAGCAGCGTAGGGCCTTCGGGGCAAAACATTCAGTACTTC. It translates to CASSVGPSGQNIQYF.

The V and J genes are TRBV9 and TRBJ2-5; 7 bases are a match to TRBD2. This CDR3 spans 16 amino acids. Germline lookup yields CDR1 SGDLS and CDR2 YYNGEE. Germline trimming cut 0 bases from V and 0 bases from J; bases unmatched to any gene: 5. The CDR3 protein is CASSVGVGGYQETQYF. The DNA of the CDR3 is TGTGCCAGCAGCGTAGGAGTCGGGGGGTACCAAGAGACCCAGTACTTC. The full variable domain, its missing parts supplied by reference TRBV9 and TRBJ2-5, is DSGVTQTPKHLITATGQRVTLRCSPRSGDLSVYWYQQSLDQGLQFLIQYYNGEERAKGNILERFSAQQFPDLHSELNLSSLELGDSALYFCASSVGVGGYQETQYFGPGTRLLVL.

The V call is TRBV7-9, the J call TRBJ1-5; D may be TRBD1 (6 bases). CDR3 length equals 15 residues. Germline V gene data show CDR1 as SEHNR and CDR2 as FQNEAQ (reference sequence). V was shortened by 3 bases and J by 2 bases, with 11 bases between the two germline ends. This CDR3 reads CASSLGSGGNQPQHF. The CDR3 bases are TGTGCCAGCAGCTTGGGTTCAGGGGGCAATCAGCCCCAGCATTTT.

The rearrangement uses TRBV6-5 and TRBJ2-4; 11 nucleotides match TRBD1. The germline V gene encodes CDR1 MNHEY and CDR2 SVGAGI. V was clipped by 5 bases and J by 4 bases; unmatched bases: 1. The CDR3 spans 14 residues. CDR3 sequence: CASSRDRGKNIQYF. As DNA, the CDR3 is TGTGCCAGCAGTAGGGACAGGGGGAAAAACATTCAGTACTTC.